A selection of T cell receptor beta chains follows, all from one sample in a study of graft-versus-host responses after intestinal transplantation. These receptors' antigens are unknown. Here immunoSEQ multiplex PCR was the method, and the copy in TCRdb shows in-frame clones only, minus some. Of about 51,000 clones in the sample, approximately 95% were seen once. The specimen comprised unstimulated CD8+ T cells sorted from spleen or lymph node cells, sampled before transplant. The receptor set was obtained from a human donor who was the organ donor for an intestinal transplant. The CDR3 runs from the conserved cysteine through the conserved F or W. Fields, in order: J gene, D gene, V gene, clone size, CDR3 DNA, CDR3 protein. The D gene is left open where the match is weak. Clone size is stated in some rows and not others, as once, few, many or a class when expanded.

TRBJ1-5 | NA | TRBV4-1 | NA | TGCGCCAGCAGCCAAGCGGTGATAGATCAGCCCCAGCATTTT | CASSQAVIDQPQHF
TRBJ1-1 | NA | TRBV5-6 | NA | TGTGCCAGCAGCTTGTGGTGGAACACTGAAGCTTTCTTT | CASSLWWNTEAFF
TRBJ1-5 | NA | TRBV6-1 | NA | TGTGCCAGCAGTGAATCGGGGGCAGGTCAGCCCCAGCATTTT | CASSESGAGQPQHF
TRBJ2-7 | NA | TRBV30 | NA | TGTGCCTGGAGTAACGGCGGCAGCTCCTACGAGCAGTACTTC | CAWSNGGSSYEQYF
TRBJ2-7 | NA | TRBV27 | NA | TGTGCCAGCAGATCCTCCGGGACGGTCTACGAGCAGTACTTC | CASRSSGTVYEQYF
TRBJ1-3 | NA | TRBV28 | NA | TGTGCCAGCAGTACCCCCCGGGGGGCTGGAAACACCATATATTTT | CASSTPRGAGNTIYF
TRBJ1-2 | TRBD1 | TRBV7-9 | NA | TGTGCCAGCAGCTTTGGGACAGGCGAGACCCATGGCTACACCTTC | CASSFGTGETHGYTF
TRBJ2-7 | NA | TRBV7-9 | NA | TGTGCCAGCAGCCACGGACTTTACGAGCAGTACTTC | CASSHGLYEQYF
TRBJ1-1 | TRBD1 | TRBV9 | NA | TGTGCCAGCAGCGAGGAGACAGGGCCTACTGAAGCTTTCTTT | CASSEETGPTEAFF
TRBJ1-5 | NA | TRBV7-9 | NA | TGTGCCAGCAGCCCGGGGCTCACTGGGGAGCCCCAGCATTTT | CASSPGLTGEPQHF
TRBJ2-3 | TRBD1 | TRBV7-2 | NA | TGTGCCAGCAGGGAAGACAGGGGGCCTACAGATACGCAGTATTTT | CASREDRGPTDTQYF
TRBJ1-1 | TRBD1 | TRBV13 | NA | TGTGCCAGCAGCGTCGGACAGGCCACTGAAGCTTTCTTT | CASSVGQATEAFF
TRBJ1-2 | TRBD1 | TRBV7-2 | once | TGTGCCAGCAGCCACGCCCCGGGACAGGGGGCGCTTGTCGATGGCTACACCTTC | CASSHAPGQGALVDGYTF
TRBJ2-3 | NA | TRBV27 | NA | TGTGCCAGCAGTCGAACGAGTACTAGCACAGATACGCAGTATTTT | CASSRTSTSTDTQYF
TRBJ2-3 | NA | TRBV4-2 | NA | TGTGCCAGCAGCCCTACAACTCTAGGGACGGCCGGGACAGATACGCAGTATTTT | CASSPTTLGTAGTDTQYF
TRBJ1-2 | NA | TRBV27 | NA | TGTGCCAGCAGCCTAGACAGCGCCTTCATCTATGGCTACACCTTC | CASSLDSAFIYGYTF
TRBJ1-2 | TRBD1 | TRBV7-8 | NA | TGTGCCAGCAGCCCGATTCAGGGGGCTGGTGGCTACACCTTC | CASSPIQGAGGYTF
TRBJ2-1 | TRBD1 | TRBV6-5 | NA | TGTGCCAGCAGGGACAGACAGGGGTGGAATGAGCAGTTCTTC | CASRDRQGWNEQFF
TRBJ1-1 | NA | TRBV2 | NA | TGTGCCAGCAAAAGACAAAGGAACACTGAAGCTTTCTTT | CASKRQRNTEAFF
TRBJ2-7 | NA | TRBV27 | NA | TGTGCCAGCAGTTTAGTACCACAGTGGGGGTCCCCCTACGAGCAGTACTTC | CASSLVPQWGSPYEQYF
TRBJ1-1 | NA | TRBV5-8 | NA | TGTGCCAGCGTGTCGAGGAACACTGAAGCTTTCTTT | CASVSRNTEAFF
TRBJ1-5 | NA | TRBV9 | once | TGTGCCAGCAGCACCCACGGGACGGTCAATCAGCCCCAGCATTTT | CASSTHGTVNQPQHF
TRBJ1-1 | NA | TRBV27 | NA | TGTGCCAGCAGTTCCCACGGGGGGGTGAACACTGAAGCTTTCTTT | CASSSHGGVNTEAFF
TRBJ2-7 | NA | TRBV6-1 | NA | TGTGCCAGCAGCCCTGGATGGGGGTCGTCCTACGAGCAGTACTTC | CASSPGWGSSYEQYF
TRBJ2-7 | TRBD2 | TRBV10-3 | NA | TGTGCCATCAGTGACCCGTATCTAGCGGGGGAGTCCTACGAGCAGTACTTC | CAISDPYLAGESYEQYF
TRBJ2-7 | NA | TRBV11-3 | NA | TGTGCCAGCAGCTTAGTCCTGGGCGGCGAGCAGTACTTC | CASSLVLGGEQYF
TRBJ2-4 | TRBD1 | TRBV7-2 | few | TGTGCCAGCAGCTTATGGGGACAGGGGGCGAGAAACATTCAGTACTTC | CASSLWGQGARNIQYF
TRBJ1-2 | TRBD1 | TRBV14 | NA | TGTGCCAGCAGCCAGTCGGGACAGCCATCTGGCTACACCTTC | CASSQSGQPSGYTF
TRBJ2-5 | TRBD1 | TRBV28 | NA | TGTGCCAGCAGTCTAGGGGGAGACAGGGGTGCCCAAGAGACCCAGTACTTC | CASSLGGDRGAQETQYF
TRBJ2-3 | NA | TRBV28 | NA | TGTGCCAGCGGTTCGACCACAGATACGCAGTATTTT | CASGSTTDTQYF
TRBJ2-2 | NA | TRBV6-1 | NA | TGTGCCAGCTACACCAACCGGGCAGGGCACGGGGAGCTGTTTTTT | CASYTNRAGHGELFF
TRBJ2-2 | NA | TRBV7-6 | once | TGTGCCAGCAGCTTAGGGCCCGGGGAGCTGTTTTTT | CASSLGPGELFF
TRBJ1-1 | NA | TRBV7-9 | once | TGTGCCAGCAGCTTATACAGGAACACTGAAGCTTTCTTT | CASSLYRNTEAFF
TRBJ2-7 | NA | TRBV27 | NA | TGTGCCAGCAGTTTGGGGCTGCAGTACGAGCAGTACTTC | CASSLGLQYEQYF
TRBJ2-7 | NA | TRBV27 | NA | TGTGCCAGCAGTTCGGCGGGGGCTAGGTACGAGCAGTACTTC | CASSSAGARYEQYF
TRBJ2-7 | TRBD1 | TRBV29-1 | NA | TGCAGCGCCCGACAGGGGGTTGCCTACGAGCAGTACTTC | CSARQGVAYEQYF
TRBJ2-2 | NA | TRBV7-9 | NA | TGTGCCAGCAGCTCTTCAAGACAGACGAACACCGGGGAGCTGTTTTTT | CASSSSRQTNTGELFF
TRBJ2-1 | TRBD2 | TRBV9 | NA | TGTGCCAGCAGCGGGGCCGTTGATAGCGGGACCAGCTTAGGACGGCAGTTCTTC | CASSGAVDSGTSLGRQFF
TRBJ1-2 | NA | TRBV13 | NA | TGTGCCAGCGAAAGCGGGAACTATGGCTACACCTTC | CASESGNYGYTF
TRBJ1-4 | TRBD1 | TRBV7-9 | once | TGTGCCAGCAGCCTAGGGGGCCTGCAGGAAAAACTGTTTTTT | CASSLGGLQEKLFF
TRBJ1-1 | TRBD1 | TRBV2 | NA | TGTGCCAGCAGTGACTCCAGGGGGCTTATGAACACTGAAGCTTTCTTT | CASSDSRGLMNTEAFF
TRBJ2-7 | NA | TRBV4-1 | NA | TGCGCCAGCAGCCAAAAGACAGGAACCGTCTACGAGCAGTACTTC | CASSQKTGTVYEQYF
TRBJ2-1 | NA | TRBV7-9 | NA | TGTGCCAGCAGCTTAGACCTGGATGAGCAGTTCTTC | CASSLDLDEQFF
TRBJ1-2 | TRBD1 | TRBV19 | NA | TGTGCCAGTAGAGAAGGACAGGGGGCTGTGACGGATGGCTACACCTTC | CASREGQGAVTDGYTF